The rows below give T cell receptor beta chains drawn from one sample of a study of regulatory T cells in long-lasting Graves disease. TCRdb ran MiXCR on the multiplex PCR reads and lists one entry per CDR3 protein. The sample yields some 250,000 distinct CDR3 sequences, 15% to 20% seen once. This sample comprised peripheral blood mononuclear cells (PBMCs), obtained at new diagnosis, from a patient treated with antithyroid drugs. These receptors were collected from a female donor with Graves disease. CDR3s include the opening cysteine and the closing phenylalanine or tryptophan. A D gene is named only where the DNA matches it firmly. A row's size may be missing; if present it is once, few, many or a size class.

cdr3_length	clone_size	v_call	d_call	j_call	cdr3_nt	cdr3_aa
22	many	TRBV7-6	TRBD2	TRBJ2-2	TGTGCCAGCAGCTTACCGCCGGGACTAGCGGGAGGGTCCAGGTCGGACACCGGGGAGCTGTTTTTT	CASSLPPGLAGGSRSDTGELFF
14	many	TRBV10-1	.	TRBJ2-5	TGCGCCAGCAGTGAGTCCACTTTGCAAGAGACCCAGTACTTC	CASSESTLQETQYF
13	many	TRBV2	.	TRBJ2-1	TGTGCCAGCACATGGGGGAGATACAATGAGCAGTTCTTC	CASTWGRYNEQFF
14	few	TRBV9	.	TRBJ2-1	TGTGCCAGCAGCCCCCCCCCGGGATACAATGAGCAGTTCTTC	CASSPPPGYNEQFF
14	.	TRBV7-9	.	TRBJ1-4	TGTGCCAGCAGCCCCGTGGAGGCCGCCGAAAAACTGTTTTTT	CASSPVEAAEKLFF
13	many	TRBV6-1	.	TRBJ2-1	TGTGCCAGCAGTGGGGGACTTTGGAATGAGCAGTTCTTC	CASSGGLWNEQFF
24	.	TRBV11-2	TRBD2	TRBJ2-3	TGTGCCAGCAGCCAGACCTTGGGACTAGCGGGAGGGCCAACATCCAAAACTAGCACAGATACGCAGTATTTT	CASSQTLGLAGGPTSKTSTDTQYF
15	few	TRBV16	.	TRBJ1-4	TGTGCCAGCAGCCTCTCCGGGCCCAACAACGAAAAACTGTTTTTT	CASSLSGPNNEKLFF
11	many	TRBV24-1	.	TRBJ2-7	TGTGCCACCAGTGATTTCGGGGAGCAGTACTTC	CATSDFGEQYF
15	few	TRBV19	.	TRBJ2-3	TGTGCCAGTAGTATTACGGGTCCCCTAAGGGATACGCAGTATTTT	CASSITGPLRDTQYF
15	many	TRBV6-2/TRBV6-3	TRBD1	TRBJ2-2	TGTGCCAGCAGTTACCAGGACAGGGAAACCGGGGAGCTGTTTTTT	CASSYQDRETGELFF
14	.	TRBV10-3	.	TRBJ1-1	TGTGCCATCAGTGAGTCGACAGGGAACACTGAAGCTTTCTTT	CAISESTGNTEAFF
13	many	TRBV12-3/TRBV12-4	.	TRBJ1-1	TGTGCCAGCAGGCCAGGTATGGGCACTGAAGCTTTCTTT	CASRPGMGTEAFF
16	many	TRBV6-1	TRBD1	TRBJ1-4	TGTGCCAGCACCTCGACAGGGCGGGTGACTAATGAAAAACTGTTTTTT	CASTSTGRVTNEKLFF
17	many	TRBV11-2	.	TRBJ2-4	TGTGCCAGCAGCCCAACGGGCAGGGCACTAGCCAAAAACATTCAGTACTTC	CASSPTGRALAKNIQYF
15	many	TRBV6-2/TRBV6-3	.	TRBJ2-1	TGTGCCAGCAGTTACGAGAGTGGGGGATACAATGAGCAGTTCTTC	CASSYESGGYNEQFF
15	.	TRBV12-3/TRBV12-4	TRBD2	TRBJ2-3	TGTGCCAGCAGTGTACTAGCGGAGGGTGGAGATACGCAGTATTTT	CASSVLAEGGDTQYF
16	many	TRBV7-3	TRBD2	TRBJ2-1	TGTGCCAGCAGCACCCAACTAGCGGGAGGGTTGAGTGAGCAGTTCTTC	CASSTQLAGGLSEQFF
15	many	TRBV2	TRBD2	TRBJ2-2	TGTGCCAGCAGTGATTTAAGCAGGACTAGCGGGGAGCTGTTTTTT	CASSDLSRTSGELFF
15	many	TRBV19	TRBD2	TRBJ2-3	TGTGCCAGTAGCCCGCCGGGACTAGCGGGAGATACGCAGTATTTT	CASSPPGLAGDTQYF
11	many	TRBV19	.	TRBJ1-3	TGTGCCAGTAGTATAGCCAACACCATATATTTT	CASSIANTIYF
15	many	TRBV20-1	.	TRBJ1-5	TGCAGTGCTAGGGCCCAAGGGAATAGCAATCAGCCCCAGCATTTT	CSARAQGNSNQPQHF
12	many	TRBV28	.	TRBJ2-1	TGTGCCAGCAGTGCGCGCTCGAATGAGCAGTTCTTC	CASSARSNEQFF
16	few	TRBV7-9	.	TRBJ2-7	TGTGCCAGCGGGAACTACCTTTACGGGACAACCTACGAGCAGTACTTC	CASGNYLYGTTYEQYF
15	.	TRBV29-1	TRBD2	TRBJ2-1	TGCAGCGTGCCTAGCGGGAGGCGCTCCTACAATGAGCAGTTCTTC	CSVPSGRRSYNEQFF
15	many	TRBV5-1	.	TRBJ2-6	TGCGCCAGCAGCTTAAACAGTGCTGGGGCCAACGTCCTGACTTTC	CASSLNSAGANVLTF